One and the same sample provided the 3 T cell receptor beta chains below, sequenced in a study of cytomegalovirus exposure and HLA in healthy donors. Data came from immunoSEQ multiplex PCR; TCRdb stores just in-frame clones and leaves some out. The sample contains around 250,000 clones, around 90% of which appear only once. Source material: PBMCs. The origin of the receptors is a woman under 30 in good health and CMV-seronegative.

The chain couples TRBV6-5 to TRBJ1-6, with a tentative D call TRBD1 (5 bases). The CDR3 spans 15 residues. V was clipped by 0 bases and J by 10 bases, with 13 bases between them. Germline-derived CDR1 and CDR2 are MNHEY and SVGAGI. The CDR3 nucleotides are TGTGCCAGCAGTTACTCGGAGGGGAGCGAATCACCCCTCCACTTT. It specifies CASSYSEGSESPLHF.

The V and J genes are TRBV5-1 and TRBJ2-1; the match to TRBD2 covers 9 bases. Germline-derived CDR1 and CDR2 are SGHRS and YFSETQ. J gave up 5 bases and V 4 bases, and 4 bases lay outside the gene matches. This CDR3 contains 14 residues. The CDR3 nucleotides are TGCGCCAGCAGCGCTAGCGGGGCAAACAATGAGCAGTTCTTC. This codes for CASSASGANNEQFF.

The chain links TRBV6-5 to TRBJ1-1; weak D call: TRBD1 (6 bases). This CDR3 contains 13 residues. In germline, CDR1 is MNHEY, CDR2 SVGAGI. Trimming took 10 bases from V and 0 from J, leaving 12 bases between them. DNA of the CDR3: TGTGCCATCCACAGGGTAATGAACACTGAAGCTTTCTTT. Protein sequence: CAIHRVMNTEAFF.